These 17 T cell receptor beta chains originate from one sample sequenced in a study of blood T cell repertoires in COVID-19. Measured with immunoSEQ multiplex PCR; TCRdb has only the in-frame clones, and not every one. The table has around 150,000 clones, almost 80% seen once. Material: peripheral blood. The receptors were gathered from a man in his sixties who had recovered from COVID-19.

This clone was recorded a few times. The chain carries TRBV7-3 and TRBJ2-5, with unresolved D. The CDR3 has 11 amino acids. Germline V gene data show CDR1 as SGHTA and CDR2 as FQGTGA. V shed 4 bases and J shed 2 bases, with 2 bases lying between them. CDR3 loop: CASSSQETQYF. CDR3 in DNA: TGTGCCAGCAGCTCACAAGAGACCCAGTACTTC.

The chain combines TRBV19 with TRBJ2-3, with 11 nucleotides matching TRBD2. Germline lookup yields CDR1 LNHDA and CDR2 SQIVND (reference sequence). The CDR3 totals 14 residues. V shed 10 bases, J shed 8 bases, and the junction held 11 bases outside the gene matches. Here the CDR3 reads CATQLAGEGGTQYF. CDR3 nucleotides: TGTGCCACCCAACTAGCGGGAGAGGGTGGTACGCAGTATTTT. Filled out from reference TRBV19 and TRBJ2-3, the complete variable domain reads DGGITQSPKYLFRKEGQNVTLSCEQNLNHDAMYWYRQDPGQGLRLIYYSQIVNDFQKGDIAEGYSVSREKKESFPLTVTSAQKNPTAFYLCATQLAGEGGTQYFGPGTRLTVL.

The V gene is TRBV6-5, the J gene TRBJ2-7, with 8 bases fitting TRBD1. The junction had 9 bases not matched to a gene; V was cut back by 6 bases and J by 5 bases. In germline, CDR1 is MNHEY, CDR2 SVGAGI. The CDR3 consists of 14 residues. CDR3: CASSPQGADHEQYF. Here the CDR3 DNA reads TGTGCCAGCAGCCCCCAGGGGGCAGACCACGAGCAGTACTTC.

The CDR3 here is CASSLMGRGANVLTF. The CDR3 DNA is TGTGCCAGCAGCTTAATGGGGAGAGGGGCCAACGTCCTGACTTTC. This chain joins TRBV14 and TRBJ2-6, with D tentatively TRBD2 (5 bases). CDR3 length: 15 amino acids. V lost 5 bases and J 4 bases, leaving 12 bases between the germline ends. Germline values: CDR1 SGHDN, CDR2 FVKESK.

J is TRBJ1-1 and V is TRBV11-1; 7 bases align to TRBD1. The V and J ends lost 0 bases and 4 bases, in that order; junction bases with no gene match: 2. CDR1 and CDR2 from the germline V gene are SGHAT and FQDESV (reference sequence). This CDR3 is built from 14 residues. CDR3 in amino acids: CASSLAPGGTEAFF. CDR3 nucleotide sequence: TGTGCCAGCAGCTTAGCGCCAGGGGGCACTGAAGCTTTCTTT.

This clone appeared many times. The chain combines TRBV21-1 with TRBJ1-2. TRBV21-1 is noted as a pseudogene. The CDR3 runs to 14 residues. In nucleotides, the CDR3 is TGTGCCAGCAGCCCCGGGGATCCTAACTATGGCTACACCTTC. Protein product: CASSPGDPNYGYTF.

The chain carries TRBV6-1 and TRBJ2-7; maybe TRBD1 (6 bases). The CDR3 sequence is 15 residues long. Trimming removed 1 base at V and 3 bases at J, with 13 bases between. Germline V gives CDR1 MNHNS, CDR2 SASEGT. CDR3 protein: CASSEGTVYYYEQYF. The CDR3 region has the DNA TGTGCCAGCAGTGAAGGGACAGTCTACTACTACGAGCAGTACTTC.

V and J are TRBV28 and TRBJ1-5, with TRBD1 matching 10 bases. The V and J ends lost 6 bases and 6 bases, in that order; junction bases with no gene match: 14. Per the germline V gene, CDR1 is MDHEN and CDR2 is SYDVKM. This CDR3 region has 17 residues. CDR3 residues: CASRPMGRGQGTQPQHF. CDR3 DNA: TGTGCCAGCAGACCTATGGGTAGGGGACAGGGGACTCAGCCCCAGCATTTT.

This rearrangement joins TRBV9 to TRBJ2-2; D is perhaps TRBD2 (5 bases). The germline V gene encodes CDR1 SGDLS and CDR2 YYNGEE. V was clipped by 0 bases and J by 4 bases, with 10 bases between them. CDR3 length: 15 residues. This chain's CDR3 is CASSVGGYGTGELFF. In DNA form, the CDR3 reads TGTGCCAGCAGCGTAGGAGGGTACGGCACCGGGGAGCTGTTTTTT.

The V and J genes are TRBV28 and TRBJ1-5; weak D call: TRBD1 (5 bases). The ends were cut back, 6 bases at V and 6 bases at J, with 18 bases in the middle. Germline CDR1 and CDR2: MDHEN and SYDVKM. The CDR3 loop spans 15 amino acids. The DNA of the CDR3 is TGTGCCAGCAGCCCCCCAAGGGAGGGGAGTCAGCCCCAGCATTTT. Protein: CASSPPREGSQPQHF.

The chain employs TRBV11-3 and TRBJ2-7, with 8 bases fitting TRBD1. Trimming took 5 bases from V and 3 from J; bases not matched to a gene: 9. This CDR3 contains 15 residues. Germline V CDR1 and CDR2: SGHNT, YENEEA. For the CDR3, the DNA is TGTGCCAGCAGCGCTAGACAGGGGTCGGGCTACGAGCAGTACTTC. Encoded protein: CASSARQGSGYEQYF.

Only one count was recorded for this clone. This rearrangement joins TRBV7-2 to TRBJ2-7; 9 positions agree with TRBD1. V lost 4 bases, J lost 2 bases, and 6 bases stayed unmatched. The CDR3 consists of 15 residues. CDR1 and CDR2 from the germline V gene are SGHTA and FQGNSA. CDR3 amino acids: CASSSMDRGPYEQYF. The DNA for the CDR3 is TGTGCCAGCAGCTCCATGGACAGGGGCCCCTACGAGCAGTACTTC.

This chain uses TRBV11-2 with TRBJ2-3, with TRBD1 matching 7 bases. The junction had 5 bases not matched to a gene; V was cut back by 5 bases and J by 0 bases. Per germline, CDR1 SGHAT and CDR2 FQNNGV. The CDR3 is 15 residues long. The CDR3 nucleotides read TGTGCCAGCAGCCGGACAGGCCAAAGCACAGATACGCAGTATTTT. Protein: CASSRTGQSTDTQYF.

The V call is TRBV19, the J call TRBJ2-2; 8 positions match TRBD1. The CDR3 totals 15 residues. The V gene end was trimmed by 2 bases and the J gene end by 5 bases; junction bases not matched to a gene: 4. CDR1 and CDR2 from the germline V gene are LNHDA and SQIVND (reference sequence). CDR3 loop: CASSIQGAWTGELFF. As DNA, the CDR3 is TGTGCCAGTAGTATACAGGGGGCCTGGACCGGGGAGCTGTTTTTT. The whole variable domain, remainder taken from reference TRBV19 and TRBJ2-2, is DGGITQSPKYLFRKEGQNVTLSCEQNLNHDAMYWYRQDPGQGLRLIYYSQIVNDFQKGDIAEGYSVSREKKESFPLTVTSAQKNPTAFYLCASSIQGAWTGELFFGEGSRLTVL.

This clone was seen a handful of times. The CDR3 region is CASSDQGSNQPQHF. In DNA, the CDR3 is TGTGCCAGCAGCGATCAGGGGAGCAATCAGCCCCAGCATTTT. J is TRBJ1-5 and V is TRBV9; D may be TRBD1 (6 bases). The V gene lost 3 bases and the J gene lost 1 base, with 8 bases spanning the gap. The CDR3 runs 14 residues. The germline CDR1 and CDR2 sequences are SGDLS and YYNGEE.

The chain couples TRBV9 to TRBJ2-3, with D perhaps TRBD2 (6 bases). This CDR3 has 15 residues. The V gene's germline CDR1 is SGDLS and CDR2 YYNGEE. V was trimmed by 0 bases and J by 0 bases, leaving 8 bases between them. The CDR3 region is CASSVDGTSTDTQYF. CDR3 coding DNA: TGTGCCAGCAGCGTAGACGGGACTAGCACAGATACGCAGTATTTT. Combining the CDR3 with reference TRBV9 and TRBJ2-3 gives the whole variable domain DSGVTQTPKHLITATGQRVTLRCSPRSGDLSVYWYQQSLDQGLQFLIQYYNGEERAKGNILERFSAQQFPDLHSELNLSSLELGDSALYFCASSVDGTSTDTQYFGPGTRLTVL.

This rearrangement joins TRBV19 to TRBJ1-4, with D maybe TRBD1 (6 bases). The germline V gene has CDR1 LNHDA and CDR2 SQIVND (reference sequence). Trimming took 4 bases from V and 5 from J, leaving 14 bases between them. The length of the CDR3 is 15 residues. Here the CDR3 DNA reads TGTGCCAGTAGTAGTCGTGGGGGCGGAAATGAAAAACTGTTTTTT. Translated, it gives CASSSRGGGNEKLFF.